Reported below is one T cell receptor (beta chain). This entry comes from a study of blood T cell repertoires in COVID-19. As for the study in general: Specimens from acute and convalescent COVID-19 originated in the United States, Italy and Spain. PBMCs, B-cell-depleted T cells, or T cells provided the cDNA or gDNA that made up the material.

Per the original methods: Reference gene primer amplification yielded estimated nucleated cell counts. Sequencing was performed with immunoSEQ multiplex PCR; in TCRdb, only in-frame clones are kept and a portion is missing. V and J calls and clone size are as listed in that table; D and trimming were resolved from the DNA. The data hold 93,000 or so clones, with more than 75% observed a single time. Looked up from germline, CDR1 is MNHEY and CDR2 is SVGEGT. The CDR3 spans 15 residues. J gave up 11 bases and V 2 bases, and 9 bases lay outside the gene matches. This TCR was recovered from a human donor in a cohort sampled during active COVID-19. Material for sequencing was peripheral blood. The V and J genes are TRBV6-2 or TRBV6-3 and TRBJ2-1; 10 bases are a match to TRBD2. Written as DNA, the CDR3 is TGTGCCAGCAGTTACGAGGGGCTAGCGGGGGCCCAGCAGTTCTTC. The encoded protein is CASSYEGLAGAQQFF.